The clone carrying this TCR beta chain was seen at least ten times. RNA transcripts were the template for amplifying TCR beta CDR3 regions. TCR CDR3 underwent first-round RT-PCR with the HTBI primer set. TCRdb recomputed calls from the multiplex PCR reads with MiXCR, one row per CDR3 protein. This sample carries under 350,000 distinct CDR3 sequences, roughly 13% of them seen once, and the ten largest clones take about 37%. Trimming removed 2 bases at V and 3 bases at J, with 8 bases between. The CDR3 is made up of 14 amino acids. From germline, CDR1 is KGHDR and CDR2 SFDVKD. This specimen comes from a study of T cells in Graves' hyperthyroidism and ophthalmopathy.

The clonotype originates from a woman aged 40 to 55 with Graves' ophthalmopathy. The sample was blood. The V and J genes are TRBV24-1 and TRBJ2-3; D is possibly TRBD2 (6 bases). The CDR3 here is CATSDWRGTDTQYF. CDR3 DNA: TGTGCCACCAGTGATTGGAGGGGAACAGATACGCAGTATTTT.